What follows are 30 T cell receptor beta chains derived from one specimen sequenced in a study of blood T cell repertoires in COVID-19. Assay used: immunoSEQ multiplex PCR; TCRdb lists only in-frame clones, some missing. The sample includes about 320,000 clones, 90% to 95% of them seen just once. Sequenced: PBMCs or T cells enriched from blood (not recorded which). The receptors originated from a woman in her twenties or thirties who had been exposed to COVID-19.

The chain employs TRBV5-1 and TRBJ2-7; the D gene is possibly TRBD1 (6 bases). The CDR3 totals 14 residues. Trimming left V 2 bases short and J 4 bases short, with 13 bases between. CDR1 is SGHRS and CDR2 is YFSETQ in the germline V gene. The CDR3 is CASSLNNRAYEQYF. The CDR3, as DNA: TGCGCCAGCAGCTTAAATAACAGGGCATACGAGCAGTACTTC.

The J gene is TRBJ2-7, the V gene TRBV7-2; no clear D. The CDR3 extends over 16 amino acids. Germline CDR1 and CDR2: SGHTA and FQGNSA. V was clipped by 6 bases and J by 0 bases, with 18 bases between them. CDR3 bases: TGTGCCAGCAGAAAACCGGTGGGCTTCCTCTCCTACGAGCAGTACTTC. Its translation is CASRKPVGFLSYEQYF.

J is TRBJ2-3 and V is TRBV5-1; 9 bases agree with TRBD2. The ends lost 3 bases at V and 4 bases at J; junction bases unmatched: 9. From germline, CDR1 is SGHRS and CDR2 YFSETQ. CDR3 length: 16 amino acids. For the CDR3, the DNA is TGCGCCAGCAGCTCGCCTGCGGGGGGGCCCGCAGATACGCAGTATTTT. Amino acids: CASSSPAGGPADTQYF.

This chain uses TRBV5-1 with TRBJ2-3, with 15 bases that match TRBD2. Trimming at V came to 4 bases and at J to 1 base, leaving 13 bases not matched to a gene. This CDR3 contains 20 residues. CDR1 and CDR2 (germline): SGHRS, YFSETQ. For the CDR3, the DNA is TGCGCCAGCAGCAAATTACGGACTAGCGGGGGGGCCGGAGGCACAGATACGCAGTATTTT. Translated, it gives CASSKLRTSGGAGGTDTQYF.

V and J are TRBV12-3 or TRBV12-4 and TRBJ1-2; D is perhaps TRBD1 (5 bases). V was pared by 6 bases and J by 4 bases, with 12 bases between. The CDR3 is made up of 13 amino acids. The CDR3 here is CASSLDSSYGYTF. The CDR3 nucleotides read TGTGCCAGCAGCCTTGACAGCTCCTATGGCTACACCTTC.

This sequence joins TRBV7-2 and TRBJ1-2; D is possibly TRBD1 (6 bases). Germline loops: CDR1 SGHTA, CDR2 FQGNSA. The CDR3 consists of 17 residues. Trimming cost V 3 bases and J 4 bases, with 21 bases left between them. The CDR3 DNA reads TGTGCCAGCAGCTTGGGGACGGGGGGCGGTGCTGGCTATGGCTACACCTTC. Protein sequence: CASSLGTGGGAGYGYTF.

J is TRBJ2-7 and V is TRBV6-5; TRBD1 aligns across 8 bases. This CDR3 contains 15 residues. V gave up 6 bases and J gave up 2 bases; unmatched junction bases: 9. Germline CDR1 and CDR2: MNHEY and SVGAGI. CDR3 protein: CASSLGQGRTYEQYF. CDR3 nucleotides: TGTGCCAGCAGCCTCGGACAGGGAAGGACCTACGAGCAGTACTTC.

The gene calls are TRBV2 and TRBJ1-3; D remains unclear. Germline V lookup: CDR1 SNHLY, CDR2 FYNNEI. The CDR3 length is 12 residues. V was pared by 5 bases and J by 2 bases, with 4 bases between. The chain's CDR3 is CASSRAGNTIYF. The CDR3 bases are TGTGCCAGCAGTCGGGCTGGAAACACCATATATTTT.

The gene calls are TRBV30 and TRBJ1-2, with unresolved D. This CDR3 comprises 15 residues. The V gene lost 2 bases and the J gene lost 4 bases, with 17 bases spanning the gap. The germline gives CDR1 GTSNPN, CDR2 SVGIG (reference sequence). CDR3 sequence (DNA): TGTGCCTGGAGTTACTTTGAGGCCGGTACCTATGGCTACACCTTC. It codes for CAWSYFEAGTYGYTF.

The V gene is TRBV5-1, the J gene TRBJ1-4, with D unclear. Germline assignment: CDR1 SGHRS and CDR2 YFSETQ. This CDR3 contains 14 residues. Trimming left V 3 bases short and J 2 bases short, with 8 bases between. The CDR3 DNA sequence: TGCGCCAGCAGCTCTGACACCACTAATGAAAAACTGTTTTTT. It is translated as CASSSDTTNEKLFF.

V usage is TRBV7-2 and J usage is TRBJ1-2, with a possible D match to TRBD1 (5 bases). CDR1 and CDR2 (germline): SGHTA, FQGNSA. This CDR3 is 15 amino acids long. The V end lost 1 base, the J end lost 4 bases, and 13 bases lay between the germline ends. This chain's CDR3 is CASSLDGGFSYGYTF. CDR3 nucleotide sequence: TGTGCCAGCAGCTTAGACGGGGGGTTTTCCTATGGCTACACCTTC.

The V call is TRBV5-1, the J call TRBJ2-3, with a tentative D call TRBD2 (6 bases). CDR1 is SGHRS and CDR2 is YFSETQ in the germline V gene. V shed 0 bases and J shed 4 bases, with 9 bases lying between them. This CDR3 has 14 residues. Written as DNA, the CDR3 is TGCGCCAGCAGCTTGGGGACGGGGGCAGATACGCAGTATTTT. It translates to CASSLGTGADTQYF.

The chain uses TRBV5-8 and TRBJ1-4; D is perhaps TRBD1 (5 bases). This CDR3 comprises 16 residues. The V end lost 0 bases, the J end lost 8 bases, and 17 bases lay between the germline ends. Germline V gene lookup returns CDR1 SGHTS and CDR2 YDEGEE. The CDR3 is CASSLGAGGSHEKLFF. The CDR3 DNA is TGTGCCAGCAGCTTGGGGGCCGGGGGGTCCCACGAAAAACTGTTTTTT.

The genes are TRBV7-2 and TRBJ1-2, with 10 bases aligning to TRBD1. Trimming at V came to 3 bases and at J to 4 bases, leaving 8 bases not matched to a gene. This CDR3 region has 16 residues. Germline V gene lookup returns CDR1 SGHTA and CDR2 FQGNSA. The CDR3 nucleotides are TGTGCCAGCAGCTTCCGACAGGGGGCGCAAAGCTATGGCTACACCTTC. It is translated as CASSFRQGAQSYGYTF.

This clone was observed a handful of times. V gene TRBV9 combines with J gene TRBJ1-4; 8 bases are a match to TRBD1. Losses at the gene ends were 3 bases for V and 10 bases for J; bases not matched to a gene: 11. CDR3 length equals 15 residues. CDR1 is SGDLS, CDR2 YYNGEE, per germline. The CDR3 nucleotides read TGTGCCAGCAGCGGTCAACAGGGGGAGGAGGTAAAACTGTTTTTT. Encoded protein: CASSGQQGEEVKLFF.

V is TRBV24-1 and J is TRBJ2-5, with D perhaps matching TRBD1 (5 bases). V was cut by 4 bases and J by 0 bases, with 11 bases left in between. The length of the CDR3 is 15 residues. From germline, CDR1 is KGHDR and CDR2 SFDVKD. In DNA form, the CDR3 reads TGTGCCACCAGTGAGGGAACAGGAAACCAAGAGACCCAGTACTTC. Amino acids: CATSEGTGNQETQYF.

The chain combines TRBV9 with TRBJ2-3; possibly TRBD2 for D (5 bases). CDR3 length: 12 amino acids. V was cut by 0 bases and J by 10 bases, with 9 bases left in between. Germline V gene sequence: CDR1 SGDLS, CDR2 YYNGEE. The CDR3 loop is CASSVVGVPQYF. In nucleotides, the CDR3 is TGTGCCAGCAGCGTAGTCGGGGTCCCGCAGTATTTT.

This chain links TRBV27 with TRBJ1-1; TRBD1 might be the D (5 bases). The CDR3 totals 14 residues. V lost 5 bases to trimming and J lost 5 bases, with 15 bases between them. Germline CDR1 and CDR2: MNHEY and SMNVEV (reference sequence). CDR3 region: CASSPRGEKTEAFF. The DNA of the CDR3 is TGTGCCAGCAGTCCGCGGGGGGAAAAGACTGAAGCTTTCTTT.

The chain is built from TRBV2 and TRBJ1-2; 10 nucleotides align to TRBD1. The CDR3 is made up of 14 amino acids. V gave up 6 bases and J gave up 2 bases; unmatched junction bases: 3. Germline V gene lookup returns CDR1 SNHLY and CDR2 FYNNEI. Here the CDR3 DNA reads TGTGCCAGCAGCGGGACAGGGGCCAACTATGGCTACACCTTC. Protein sequence: CASSGTGANYGYTF. Drawing the rest from reference TRBV2 and TRBJ1-2, the complete variable domain is EPEVTQTPSHQVTQMGQEVILRCVPISNHLYFYWYRQILGQKVEFLVSFYNNEISEKSEIFDDQFSVERPDGSNFTLKIRSTKLEDSAMYFCASSGTGANYGYTFGSGTRLTVV.

The rearrangement joins TRBV7-9 to TRBJ1-1; D is undetermined. The germline CDR1 and CDR2 sequences are SEHNR and FQNEAQ (reference sequence). V lost 5 bases and J 0 bases, leaving 13 bases between the germline ends. This CDR3 region has 15 residues. Here the CDR3 reads CASSDYRTLNTEAFF. The CDR3 nucleotides are TGTGCCAGCAGCGACTATCGGACGTTGAACACTGAAGCTTTCTTT.

The J gene is TRBJ1-5, the V gene TRBV24-1, with 7 bases identical to TRBD1. CDR3 length: 16 residues. CDR1 KGHDR and CDR2 SFDVKD come from the germline V gene. V was clipped by 3 bases and J by 1 base; unmatched bases: 5. This CDR3 is CATSDGGGGSNQPQHF. In DNA form, the CDR3 reads TGTGCCACCAGTGATGGAGGAGGGGGCAGCAATCAGCCCCAGCATTTT.

V and J are TRBV11-2 and TRBJ2-7; 10 positions agree with TRBD2. The CDR3 totals 16 residues. Germline CDR1 is SGHAT and CDR2 is FQNNGV. V was pared by 2 bases and J by 0 bases, with 4 bases of the junction left unmatched. The CDR3 bases are TGTGCCAGCAGCTTAAGGCTAGCGGGGGCCTCCTACGAGCAGTACTTC. It translates to CASSLRLAGASYEQYF.

The table lists this clone with a count of one. The CDR3 loop reads CASSQDPFGGGGNTEAFF. CDR3 DNA: TGTGCCAGCAGCCAAGATCCGTTCGGCGGGGGTGGGAACACTGAAGCTTTCTTT. This rearrangement joins TRBV4-2 to TRBJ1-1, with TRBD1 as a possible D gene (5 bases). Germline V gene sequence: CDR1 LGHNA, CDR2 YNFKEQ. V was shortened by 0 bases and J by 1 base, with 18 bases between the two germline ends. The CDR3 extends over 18 amino acids.

The rearrangement joins TRBV7-9 to TRBJ2-7, with D tentatively TRBD2 (5 bases). V was clipped by 4 bases and J by 0 bases, with 10 bases between them. Germline CDR1 and CDR2: SEHNR and FQNEAQ (reference sequence). The CDR3 is 14 amino acids. Here the CDR3 reads CASSSAGSSYEQYF. The CDR3 coding sequence is TGTGCCAGCAGCTCCGCGGGCAGCTCCTACGAGCAGTACTTC.

V usage is TRBV18 and J usage is TRBJ1-2; 8 nucleotides agree with TRBD1. The CDR3 is 14 amino acids. After removal of 2 bases from V and 8 bases from J, the junction contained 7 bases not matched to a gene. CDR1 and CDR2 (germline): KGHSH, LQKENI. The CDR3 reads CASSPTDRGGGYTF. The CDR3 bases are TGTGCCAGCTCACCAACTGACAGGGGAGGCGGCTACACCTTC.

The rearrangement uses TRBV7-9 and TRBJ1-2, with 10 bases aligning to TRBD1. In germline, CDR1 is SEHNR, CDR2 FQNEAQ (reference sequence). CDR3 length equals 15 residues. V was pared by 0 bases and J by 5 bases, with 3 bases of the junction left unmatched. CDR3: CASSLAGQGGYGYTF. CDR3 in DNA: TGTGCCAGCAGCTTAGCTGGACAGGGGGGGTATGGCTACACCTTC. The entire variable domain, with the rest obtained from reference TRBV7-9 and TRBJ1-2, is as follows: DTGVSQNPRHKITKRGQNVTFRCDPISEHNRLYWYRQTLGQGPEFLTYFQNEAQLEKSRLLSDRFSAERPKGSFSTLEIQRTEQGDSAMYLCASSLAGQGGYGYTFGSGTRLTVV.

The CDR3 sequence is CASTEGPGGRNSPLHF. The CDR3 nucleotides read TGTGCCAGCACCGAAGGGCCGGGGGGACGTAATTCACCCCTCCACTTT. The V call is TRBV2, the J call TRBJ1-6, with D possibly matching TRBD1 (5 bases). The CDR3 loop spans 16 amino acids. V gave up 7 bases and J gave up 6 bases, with 19 bases separating them. Germline V CDR1 and CDR2: SNHLY, FYNNEI.

The chain recombines TRBV29-1 with TRBJ1-1; a weak D match, TRBD1 (6 bases). Trimming pared 4 bases from V and 4 bases from J, leaving 13 bases between. Per germline, CDR1 SQVTM and CDR2 ANQGSEA. The CDR3 runs 13 residues. The CDR3 nucleotides read TGCAGCGTTGTGGGCAGGGGTTTCACTGAAGCTTTCTTT. Its protein is CSVVGRGFTEAFF.

This sequence joins TRBV19 and TRBJ1-2; 7 bases match TRBD1. CDR1 LNHDA and CDR2 SQIVND come from the germline V gene (reference sequence). V dropped 6 bases and J dropped 3; count of bases not matched to a gene: 1. The CDR3 totals 12 residues. In nucleotides, the CDR3 is TGTGCCAGTAGGACAGGGTACTATGGCTACACCTTC. It translates to CASRTGYYGYTF. The variable domain in full, completed from reference TRBV19 and TRBJ1-2, reads DGGITQSPKYLFRKEGQNVTLSCEQNLNHDAMYWYRQDPGQGLRLIYYSQIVNDFQKGDIAEGYSVSREKKESFPLTVTSAQKNPTAFYLCASRTGYYGYTFGSGTRLTVV.

This chain joins TRBV7-9 and TRBJ1-2; D might be TRBD1 (5 bases). The CDR3 has 13 amino acids. Germline CDR1 is SEHNR and CDR2 is FQNEAQ (reference sequence). V dropped 1 base and J dropped 8 bases, with 11 bases sitting between them. The CDR3 loop is CASSLEGVTGYTF. The DNA of the CDR3 is TGTGCCAGCAGCTTAGAAGGGGTAACAGGCTACACCTTC.